Below, 30 T cell receptor beta chains from the same sample are listed, as sequenced in a study of response to subunit inactivated influenza vaccine. Each CDR3 protein gets one entry after TCRdb re-called the RT-PCR reads with MiXCR. This sample has about 700,000 distinct CDR3 sequences, with about 15% found just once. The sample here was PBMCs from blood, taken 14 days before vaccination. Source of these receptors: a man aged 45-65 years who received an inactivated influenza vaccine.

In this sample, this clonotype turned up once. V and J are TRBV13 and TRBJ2-3; 13 bases line up with TRBD2. J lost 5 bases, V lost 4 bases, and 6 bases had no gene match. Germline loops: CDR1 PRHDT, CDR2 FYEKMQ (reference sequence). The CDR3 contains 16 residues. CDR3 nucleotide sequence: TGTGCCAGCAGCTCCCTACTAGCGGGGGGGCAAGATACGCAGTATTTT. Protein sequence: CASSSLLAGGQDTQYF.

The table lists this clonotype with a few counts. V gene TRBV5-1 combines with J gene TRBJ2-7, with 11 bases that match TRBD1. Germline V CDR1 and CDR2: SGHRS, YFSETQ. The CDR3 runs to 14 residues. V lost 1 base, J lost 10 bases, and 7 bases stayed unmatched. The CDR3 protein is CASSLTVGQGEQYF. In DNA form, the CDR3 reads TGCGCCAGCAGCTTGACGGTGGGACAGGGGGAACAGTACTTC.

This clonotype has just a few counts. V usage is TRBV28 and J usage is TRBJ1-6, with D hard to call. V was cut by 7 bases and J by 4 bases, with 14 bases left in between. In germline, CDR1 is MDHEN, CDR2 SYDVKM. The CDR3 is 15 amino acids. The CDR3 nucleotides read TGTGCCAGCATATCGGGTCTTTCGTATAATTCACCCCTCCACTTT. This gives the protein CASISGLSYNSPLHF.

The V and J genes are TRBV5-6 and TRBJ2-3, with 7 bases fitting TRBD1. The ends lost 7 bases at V and 2 bases at J; junction bases unmatched: 10. The CDR3 length is 15 residues. Germline CDR1 and CDR2: SGHDT and YYEEEE. CDR3 in amino acids: CASFDRVVSTDTQYF. In nucleotides, the CDR3 is TGTGCCAGCTTTGACAGGGTGGTTTCCACAGATACGCAGTATTTT.

V is TRBV7-9 and J is TRBJ2-6, with D perhaps being TRBD1 or TRBD2 (5 bases each). CDR1 SEHNR and CDR2 FQNEAQ come from the germline V gene (reference sequence). V lost 2 bases and J lost 4, with 12 bases in between. This CDR3 is built from 16 residues. DNA of the CDR3: TGTGCCAGCAGCTTAATCGGGGCGCGAGGGGCCAACGTCCTGACTTTC. It is translated as CASSLIGARGANVLTF.

The rearrangement uses TRBV20-1 and TRBJ2-7; TRBD2 matches 13 bases. V gave up 3 bases and J gave up 3 bases; unmatched junction bases: 2. This CDR3 has 14 amino acids. CDR1 and CDR2 from the germline V gene are DFQATT and SNEGSKA (reference sequence). CDR3 protein: CSASGTSGVYEQYF. The CDR3 DNA sequence: TGCAGTGCTAGTGGGACTAGCGGGGTCTACGAGCAGTACTTC.

This clonotype was seen a handful of times. The chain carries TRBV28 and TRBJ2-6, with a possible D match to TRBD2 (5 bases). The V end was cut by 6 bases, the J end by 4 bases, with 7 bases between. The CDR3 sequence is 13 residues long. Germline V CDR1 and CDR2: MDHEN, SYDVKM. The CDR3 DNA sequence: TGTGCCAGCAGCCCGGGAGGGGCCAACGTCCTGACTTTC. This translates into CASSPGGANVLTF. Variable domain in full (rest from reference TRBV28 and TRBJ2-6): DVKVTQSSRYLVKRTGEKVFLECVQDMDHENMFWYRQDPGLGLRLIYFSYDVKMKEKGDIPEGYSVSREKKERFSLILESASTNQTSMYLCASSPGGANVLTFGAGSRLTVL.

This clonotype was counted only a few times. This rearrangement joins TRBV6-1 to TRBJ1-4, with D perhaps TRBD1 (5 bases). CDR3 size: 14 residues. Germline-derived CDR1 and CDR2 are MNHNS and SASEGT. Trimming cost V 8 bases and J 0 bases, with 10 bases left between them. CDR3 in amino acids: CASSTVATNEKLFF. CDR3 nucleotides: TGTGCCAGCTCGACAGTTGCAACTAATGAAAAACTGTTTTTT.

This clonotype has just a few counts. The chain carries TRBV6-4 and TRBJ2-1; the D gene is possibly TRBD2 (5 bases). Trimming shortened V by 6 bases and J by 3 bases, and 36 bases separated the two germline ends. The CDR3 contains 22 residues. The germline gives CDR1 MRHNA, CDR2 SNTAGT. The CDR3: CASRKGRGLVRKDEAYYNEQFF. Here the CDR3 DNA reads TGTGCCAGCAGAAAGGGCCGAGGGCTGGTGAGAAAGGACGAGGCCTACTACAATGAGCAGTTCTTC.

The chain recombines TRBV7-2 with TRBJ2-2; no firm D call. Germline assignment: CDR1 SGHTA and CDR2 FQGNSA. This CDR3 spans 15 amino acids. Trimming cost V 1 base and J 3 bases, with 9 bases left between them. The CDR3 bases are TGTGCCAGCAGCTTAGAACCCACGGACACCGGGGAGCTGTTTTTT. Residues: CASSLEPTDTGELFF.

This sequence joins TRBV3-1 and TRBJ1-6; D remains unclear. CDR3 length equals 15 residues. V was pared by 1 base and J by 9 bases, with 13 bases between. The germline V gene has CDR1 LGHDT and CDR2 YNNKEL (reference sequence). This CDR3 is CASSQVEAASSPLHF. The CDR3 DNA is TGTGCCAGCAGCCAAGTAGAGGCAGCCAGTTCACCCCTCCACTTT.

The chain employs TRBV9 and TRBJ2-5; 9 bases map to TRBD2. This CDR3 has 14 amino acids. The ends lost 0 bases at V and 12 bases at J; junction bases unmatched: 9. In germline, CDR1 is SGDLS, CDR2 YYNGEE. The CDR3 DNA is TGTGCCAGCAGCGTAGTCCCAGCGGGAGGCCGAAAGTACTTC. Encoded protein: CASSVVPAGGRKYF.

This rearrangement joins TRBV10-3 to TRBJ2-1; the D gene could be TRBD1 or TRBD2 (5 bases each). Germline CDR1 ENHRY, CDR2 SYGVKD. Trimming removed 2 bases at V and 6 bases at J, with 14 bases between. CDR3 length: 15 residues. CDR3: CAISEPNQGRNEQFF. Written as DNA, the CDR3 is TGTGCCATCAGTGAGCCTAATCAGGGACGCAATGAGCAGTTCTTC.

This clonotype was detected only a few times. The chain links TRBV6-2 or TRBV6-3 to TRBJ2-2; possibly TRBD1 for D (7 bases). The CDR3 consists of 16 residues. Trimming took off 6 bases at V and 6 bases at J, with 20 bases between the two ends. Germline loops: CDR1 MNHEY, CDR2 SVGEGT. The CDR3: CASSYGGTASPGELFF. Here the CDR3 DNA reads TGTGCCAGCAGCTACGGCGGGACAGCCAGCCCCGGGGAGCTGTTTTTT.

This chain connects TRBV5-1 to TRBJ2-1; 9 bases are a match to TRBD1. Germline loops: CDR1 SGHRS, CDR2 YFSETQ. J gave up 2 bases and V 0 bases, and 3 bases lay outside the gene matches. This CDR3 has 16 residues. CDR3 sequence: CASSLGGTGPYNEQFF. The CDR3 DNA reads as TGCGCCAGCAGCTTGGGTGGGACAGGGCCCTACAATGAGCAGTTCTTC.

The gene calls are TRBV28 and TRBJ2-7; possibly TRBD2 for D (7 bases). This CDR3 comprises 12 residues. The V end was cut by 7 bases, the J end by 5 bases, with 12 bases between. Germline CDR1 MDHEN, CDR2 SYDVKM. CDR3 region: CASMRGPHEQYF. CDR3 DNA: TGTGCCAGCATGCGGGGGCCCCACGAGCAGTACTTC.

The table lists this clonotype with a few counts. The chain couples TRBV11-2 to TRBJ1-5; D is ambiguous. V dropped 0 bases and J dropped 7 bases, with 13 bases sitting between them. The germline V gene encodes CDR1 SGHAT and CDR2 FQNNGV. The CDR3 loop spans 15 amino acids. The CDR3 nucleotides read TGTGCCAGCAGCTTAGATTCGGGGTTGGGACAGCCCCAGCATTTT. Translated: CASSLDSGLGQPQHF.

The chain employs TRBV2 and TRBJ2-1; TRBD2 agrees at 14 bases. Germline V gene sequence: CDR1 SNHLY, CDR2 FYNNEI. J was trimmed by 7 bases and V by 0 bases; bases with no gene match: 2. There are 16 residues in the CDR3. The CDR3: CASSEAGLAGANEQFF. The CDR3 DNA follows: TGTGCCAGCAGTGAAGCGGGACTAGCGGGGGCTAATGAGCAGTTCTTC.

CDR3 coding DNA: TGTGCCAGCAGTTACAGGGGGCACGGCTCCTACGAGCAGTACTTC. Amino acids: CASSYRGHGSYEQYF. The V and J genes are TRBV6-5 and TRBJ2-7; 7 bases fit TRBD1. The CDR3 runs to 15 residues. Per the germline V gene, CDR1 is MNHEY and CDR2 is SVGAGI. V lost 2 bases, J lost 0 bases, and 4 bases stayed unmatched.

This clonotype was found many times. The rearrangement joins TRBV5-1 to TRBJ2-2, with 9 bases aligning to TRBD2. Trimming at V came to 2 bases and at J to 2 bases, leaving 4 bases not matched to a gene. CDR3 length: 16 residues. Germline CDR1 is SGHRS and CDR2 is YFSETQ. The CDR3 sequence: CASSLPGLANTGELFF. For the CDR3, the DNA is TGCGCCAGCAGCTTACCGGGACTAGCAAACACCGGGGAGCTGTTTTTT.

The sample holds many counts of this clonotype. The CDR3 nucleotides are TGCGCCAGCAGTAGTACCGGGACAGCCTTTTTGAACACTGAAGCTTTCTTT. Translated, it gives CASSSTGTAFLNTEAFF. This chain uses TRBV5-1 with TRBJ1-1; 7 nucleotides match TRBD1. With V trimmed by 5 bases and J by 0 bases, 13 bases remained unmatched. The CDR3 covers 17 residues. CDR1 SGHRS and CDR2 YFSETQ come from the germline V gene.

This clonotype was recorded only once. This chain links TRBV4-3 with TRBJ2-6; a possible D gene is TRBD2 (5 bases). V was trimmed by 0 bases and J by 0 bases, leaving 9 bases between them. The germline CDR1 and CDR2 sequences are LGHNA and YSLEER. This CDR3 is 17 amino acids long. The DNA for the CDR3 is TGCGCCAGCAGCCAAGATTCCGGGGACTCTGGGGCCAACGTCCTGACTTTC. Translated: CASSQDSGDSGANVLTF.

The chain employs TRBV20-1 and TRBJ2-1, with 7 bases matching TRBD2. Looked up from germline, CDR1 is DFQATT and CDR2 is SNEGSKA (reference sequence). The CDR3 runs to 15 residues. Trimming cost V 1 base and J 7 bases; bases outside gene matches: 10. The DNA of the CDR3 is TGCAGTGCTAGAGTAGCCTCGGGGGGAAGGAATGAGCAGTTCTTC. Its translation: CSARVASGGRNEQFF.

This chain joins TRBV7-7 and TRBJ2-2; 9 bases are a match to TRBD2. The CDR3 loop spans 17 amino acids. V lost 1 base, J lost 6 bases, and 9 bases stayed unmatched. Germline V gene data show CDR1 as SSHAT and CDR2 as FNYEAQ (reference sequence). The CDR3 DNA is TGTGCCAGCAGCTTAGGATTGCCGGGACTAGCTGCCGGGGAGCTGTTTTTT. Translating gives CASSLGLPGLAAGELFF.

This clonotype was picked up a small number of times. The chain employs TRBV6-2 or TRBV6-3 and TRBJ2-1; D is uncertain. Germline CDR1 reads MNHEY; CDR2 reads SVGEGT. V lost 0 bases and J lost 13, with 13 bases in between. The length of the CDR3 is 13 residues. CDR3 nucleotides: TGTGCCAGCAGTTACTCGCAAGGGTCCCCCCAGTTCTTC. This sequence encodes CASSYSQGSPQFF.

The chain links TRBV10-3 to TRBJ2-1, with TRBD2 matching 12 bases. The germline V gene has CDR1 ENHRY and CDR2 SYGVKD. Germline trimming cut 3 bases from V and 6 bases from J; bases unmatched to any gene: 6. This CDR3 comprises 16 residues. The chain's CDR3 is CAISERTSGVGNEQFF. The CDR3 DNA reads TGTGCCATCAGTGAACGGACTAGCGGGGTGGGCAATGAGCAGTTCTTC.

The chain joins TRBV3-1 to TRBJ2-7; D might be TRBD2 (6 bases). This CDR3 spans 15 amino acids. The ends were cut back, 4 bases at V and 2 bases at J, with 15 bases in the middle. Germline CDR1 LGHDT, CDR2 YNNKEL (reference sequence). The CDR3 loop reads CASSPGLAPAYEQYF. CDR3 in DNA: TGTGCCAGCAGCCCGGGCCTAGCGCCCGCCTACGAGCAGTACTTC.

The chain links TRBV7-2 to TRBJ2-3, with D perhaps matching TRBD2 (5 bases). Germline V gives CDR1 SGHTA, CDR2 FQGNSA. Trimming cost V 5 bases and J 6 bases, with 12 bases left between them. This CDR3 spans 13 amino acids. CDR3 DNA sequence: TGTGCCAGCAGCCCGAGGGCCCTGGATACGCAGTATTTT. Translating it yields CASSPRALDTQYF.

A few counts support this clonotype. The V and J genes are TRBV5-1 and TRBJ2-7; 7 nucleotides line up with TRBD2. V lost 4 bases, J lost 0 bases, and 16 bases stayed unmatched. CDR1 SGHRS and CDR2 YFSETQ come from the germline V gene. The CDR3 contains 18 residues. The CDR3 loop reads CASSPEWGGGRPSYEQYF. DNA for the CDR3: TGCGCCAGCAGCCCGGAGTGGGGGGGAGGACGGCCCTCCTACGAGCAGTACTTC.

This clonotype was seen a few times. The V gene is TRBV28, the J gene TRBJ2-1; 10 bases agree with TRBD2. The germline V gene encodes CDR1 MDHEN and CDR2 SYDVKM. The J segment lost 6 bases and the V segment lost 5 bases, leaving 7 bases of the junction unmatched. The length of the CDR3 is 15 residues. The CDR3 reads CASSPQREGGNEQFF. The CDR3 DNA reads as TGTGCCAGCAGTCCCCAGCGGGAGGGAGGCAATGAGCAGTTCTTC.